The text below deals with one T cell receptor (beta chain). Data came from immunoSEQ multiplex PCR; TCRdb stores just in-frame clones and leaves some out. The table has about 64,000 clones, roughly 98% seen once; the top ten hold 0.34%. This CDR3 spans 17 amino acids. Per germline, CDR1 ENHRY and CDR2 SYGVKD. Losses at the gene ends were 6 bases for V and 5 bases for J; bases not matched to a gene: 16. These data originate in a study of Tregs in tolerant kidney transplant recipients. Thawed PBMCs were rested overnight at 37°C with around 200 IU/ml IL-2 before regulatory T cell sorting. Sequencing used Tregs from blood, obtained before the transplant. The receptor's source is a human donor who received a combined kidney and bone marrow transplant. The rearrangement uses TRBV10-3 and TRBJ1-1, with TRBD1 identical over 9 bases. The CDR3 loop is CAIRGTGKESVRTEAFF. DNA for the CDR3: TGTGCCATCAGGGGGACAGGGAAGGAGAGTGTGCGGACTGAAGCTTTCTTT.